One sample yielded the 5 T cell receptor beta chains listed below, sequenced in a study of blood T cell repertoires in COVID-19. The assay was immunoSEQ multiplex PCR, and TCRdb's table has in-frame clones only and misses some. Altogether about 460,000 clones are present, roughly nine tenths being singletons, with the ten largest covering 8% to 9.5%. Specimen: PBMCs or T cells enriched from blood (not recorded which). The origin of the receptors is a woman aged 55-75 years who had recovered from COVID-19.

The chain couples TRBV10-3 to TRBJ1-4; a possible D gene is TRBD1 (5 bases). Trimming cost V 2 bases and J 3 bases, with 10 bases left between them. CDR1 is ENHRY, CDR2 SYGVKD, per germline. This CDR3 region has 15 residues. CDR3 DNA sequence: TGTGCCATCAGTGAGGTCAGGGTGGCTAATGAAAAACTGTTTTTT. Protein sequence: CAISEVRVANEKLFF.

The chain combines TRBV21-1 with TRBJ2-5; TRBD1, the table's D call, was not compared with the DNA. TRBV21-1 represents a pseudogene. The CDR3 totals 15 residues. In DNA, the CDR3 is TGTGCCAGCAGCAAAGCGGGACAGGGCGTAGAGACCCAGTACTTC. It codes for CASSKAGQGVETQYF.

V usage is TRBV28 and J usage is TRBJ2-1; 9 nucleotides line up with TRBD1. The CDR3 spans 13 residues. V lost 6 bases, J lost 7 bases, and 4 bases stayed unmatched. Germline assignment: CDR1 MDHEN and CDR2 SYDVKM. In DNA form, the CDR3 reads TGTGCCAGCAGCCGGGACAGGGTGAATGAGCAGTTCTTC. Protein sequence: CASSRDRVNEQFF.

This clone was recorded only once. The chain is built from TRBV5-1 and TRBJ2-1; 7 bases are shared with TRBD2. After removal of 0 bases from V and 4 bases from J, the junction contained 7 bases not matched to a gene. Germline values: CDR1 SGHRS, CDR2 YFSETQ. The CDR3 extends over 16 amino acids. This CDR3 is CASSLENSGGYNEQFF. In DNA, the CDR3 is TGCGCCAGCAGCTTGGAAAACTCGGGGGGATACAATGAGCAGTTCTTC.

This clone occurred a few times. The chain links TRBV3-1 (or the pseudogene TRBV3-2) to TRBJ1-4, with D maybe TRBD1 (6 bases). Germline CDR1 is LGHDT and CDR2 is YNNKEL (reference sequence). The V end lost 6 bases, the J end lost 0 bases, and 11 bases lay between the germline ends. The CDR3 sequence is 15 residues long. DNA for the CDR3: TGTGCCAGCAGACTTACAGGGTCAACTAATGAAAAACTGTTTTTT. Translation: CASRLTGSTNEKLFF.